This section outlines one TCR beta chain sequence together with its context. Germline CDR1 GTSNPN, CDR2 SVGIG (reference sequence). The CDR3 contains 12 residues. Deletions cut 0 bases from V and 7 bases from J, with 7 bases between. This sample is drawn from a study of OX40 agonist ivuxolimab in advanced cancers. Sequenced by immunoSEQ multiplex PCR; TCRdb stores in-frame clones only, minus some. In the table there are 15,000 to 20,000 clones, 79% of which are singletons. The source was CD4+ or CD8+ T cells sorted from blood, collected in a trial of the OX40 agonist ivuxolimab. The sequence derives from an adult with an advanced solid tumor such as melanoma, head and neck, liver or kidney cancer. The gene calls are TRBV30 and TRBJ2-1; D call uncertain. The CDR3: CAWSVPLNEQFF. The CDR3 bases are TGTGCCTGGAGTGTACCCCTAAATGAGCAGTTCTTC. The whole variable domain, remainder taken from reference TRBV30 and TRBJ2-1, is SQTIHQWPATLVQPVGSPLSLECTVEGTSNPNLYWYRQAAGRGLQLLFYSVGIGQISSEVPQNLSASRPQDRQFILSSKKLLLSDSGFYLCAWSVPLNEQFFGPGTRLTVL.